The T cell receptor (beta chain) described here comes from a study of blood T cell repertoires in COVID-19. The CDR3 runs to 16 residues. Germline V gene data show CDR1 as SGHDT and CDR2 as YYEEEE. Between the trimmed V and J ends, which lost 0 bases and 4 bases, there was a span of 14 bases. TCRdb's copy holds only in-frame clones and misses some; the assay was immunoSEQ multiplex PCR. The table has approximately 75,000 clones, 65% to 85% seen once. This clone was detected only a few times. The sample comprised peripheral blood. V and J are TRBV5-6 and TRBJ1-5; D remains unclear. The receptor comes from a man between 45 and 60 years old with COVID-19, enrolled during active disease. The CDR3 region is CASSLGAGRGNQPQHF. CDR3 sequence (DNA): TGTGCCAGCAGCTTGGGAGCTGGGCGAGGGAATCAGCCCCAGCATTTT.